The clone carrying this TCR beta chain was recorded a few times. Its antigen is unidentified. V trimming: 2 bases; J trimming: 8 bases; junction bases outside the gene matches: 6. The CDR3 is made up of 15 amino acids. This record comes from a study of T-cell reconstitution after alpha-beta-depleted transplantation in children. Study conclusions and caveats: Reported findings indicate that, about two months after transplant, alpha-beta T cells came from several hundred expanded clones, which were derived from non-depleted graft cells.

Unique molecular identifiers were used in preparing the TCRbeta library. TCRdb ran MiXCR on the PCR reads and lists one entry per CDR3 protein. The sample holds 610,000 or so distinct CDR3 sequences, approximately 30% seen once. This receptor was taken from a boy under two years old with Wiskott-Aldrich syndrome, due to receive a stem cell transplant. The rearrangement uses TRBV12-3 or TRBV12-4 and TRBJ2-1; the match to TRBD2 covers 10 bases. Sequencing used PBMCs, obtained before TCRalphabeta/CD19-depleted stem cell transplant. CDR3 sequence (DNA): TGTGCCAGCAGTTTAAAGCTAGCGGGAGCTGATGAGCAGTTCTTC. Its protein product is CASSLKLAGADEQFF.